This TCR beta chain is from a study of vaccination effects on CD4 cells after COVID-19. General study findings and limits: The study found marked clonal contraction of infection- and vaccine-induced clones late after vaccination.

This clone was counted a few times. Antigen: not known. Expansion of antigen-specific CD4+ T cells with viral peptide pools was carried out by the ViraFEST assay before sequencing. It was after more than 8 days of culture that CD4+ T cells were isolated. This individual contracted SARS-CoV-2 between March and December 2020, as verified by PCR. Assay: immunoSEQ multiplex PCR; the TCRdb copy retains only in-frame clones and omits some. The data contain 20,000 to 30,000 clones, 65% to 85% of them singletons. Sequenced material: CD4+ T cells from PBMCs cultured with HCoV-NL63 spike peptides, taken before COVID-19 vaccination. This sequence was found in a human donor who had a prior SARS-CoV-2 infection.

The CDR3 region is CASSQAGTALQETQYF. As DNA, the CDR3 is TGTGCCAGCAGCCAAGCCGGGACAGCCCTACAAGAGACCCAGTACTTC. The chain carries TRBV4-2 and TRBJ2-5; 7 bases are shared with TRBD1. Trimming cost V 1 base and J 2 bases; bases outside gene matches: 7. Looked up from germline, CDR1 is LGHNA and CDR2 is YNFKEQ. This CDR3 contains 16 residues.